What follows are 23 T cell receptor beta chains derived from one specimen sequenced in a study of blood T cell repertoires in COVID-19. Some clones are missing from TCRdb's copy, which holds only in-frame ones; the method was immunoSEQ multiplex PCR. The sample contains roughly 430,000 clones, over 75% of which appear only once. Sequencing was carried out using PBMCs or T cells enriched from blood (not recorded which). The receptors originated from a woman aged 40 to 50 with acute COVID-19.

V and J are TRBV6-5 and TRBJ1-5; D is possibly TRBD1 (5 bases). The CDR3 is made up of 13 amino acids. Trimming left V 5 bases short and J 11 bases short, with 16 bases between. Germline lookup yields CDR1 MNHEY and CDR2 SVGAGI. The CDR3 protein is CASSRGGEASQHF. In nucleotides, the CDR3 is TGTGCCAGCAGTCGGGGGGGGGAGGCTTCCCAGCATTTT.

This chain connects TRBV24-1 to TRBJ2-1; TRBD1 aligns across 7 bases. CDR3 length equals 14 residues. From germline, CDR1 is KGHDR and CDR2 SFDVKD. V gave up 2 bases and J gave up 10 bases; unmatched junction bases: 7. For the CDR3, the DNA is TGTGCCACCAGTGATTCACCGGACAGGACGGAGCAGTTCTTC. It encodes CATSDSPDRTEQFF.

The chain combines TRBV5-4 with TRBJ1-1; no definite D call. CDR1 and CDR2 (germline): SGHNT, YYREEE (reference sequence). The CDR3 runs 13 residues. V lost 2 bases and J lost 4, with 9 bases in between. DNA for the CDR3: TGTGCCAGCAGCTTCGGGGTTGGCACTGAAGCTTTCTTT. Its translation: CASSFGVGTEAFF.

This clone was seen a handful of times. The chain recombines TRBV30 with TRBJ1-5, with D possibly matching TRBD1 (5 bases). Per the germline V gene, CDR1 is GTSNPN and CDR2 is SVGIG (reference sequence). CDR3 length equals 14 residues. The V end was cut by 0 bases, the J end by 2 bases, with 8 bases between. CDR3 in DNA: TGTGCCTGGAGTGTCTGGGGGGGCAATCAGCCCCAGCATTTT. This gives the protein CAWSVWGGNQPQHF. Looking up the rest from reference TRBV30 and TRBJ1-5 gives the full variable domain: SQTIHQWPATLVQPVGSPLSLECTVEGTSNPNLYWYRQAAGRGLQLLFYSVGIGQISSEVPQNLSASRPQDRQFILSSKKLLLSDSGFYLCAWSVWGGNQPQHFGDGTRLSIL.

The chain links TRBV7-9 to TRBJ2-5, with D hard to call. CDR1 is SEHNR and CDR2 is FQNEAQ in the germline V gene (reference sequence). The CDR3 extends over 14 amino acids. V was clipped by 5 bases and J by 0 bases, with 10 bases between them. CDR3 DNA: TGTGCCAGCAGCGTAAGACGGGACCAAGAGACCCAGTACTTC. Translating gives CASSVRRDQETQYF.

This sequence joins TRBV19 and TRBJ1-4; D is ambiguous. This CDR3 is 14 amino acids long. Germline assignment: CDR1 LNHDA and CDR2 SQIVND (reference sequence). With 7 bases removed from V and 4 bases from J, the gap between germline ends came to 13 bases. DNA of the CDR3: TGTGCCAGTAATTGGCGGGTTGGTAATGAAAAACTGTTTTTT. Its translation is CASNWRVGNEKLFF. Filled out from reference TRBV19 and TRBJ1-4, the complete variable domain reads DGGITQSPKYLFRKEGQNVTLSCEQNLNHDAMYWYRQDPGQGLRLIYYSQIVNDFQKGDIAEGYSVSREKKESFPLTVTSAQKNPTAFYLCASNWRVGNEKLFFGSGTQLSVL.

This rearrangement joins TRBV4-2 to TRBJ2-3, with 14 nucleotides matching TRBD2. After removal of 1 base from V and 4 bases from J, the junction contained 4 bases not matched to a gene. The CDR3 spans 17 residues. Germline assignment: CDR1 LGHNA and CDR2 YNFKEQ. In DNA, the CDR3 is TGTGCCAGCAGCCAAGTGACTAGCGGGGGGGGATCAGATACGCAGTATTTT. This translates into CASSQVTSGGGSDTQYF.

The chain recombines TRBV19 with TRBJ1-4, with D possibly TRBD1 on 5 matching bases. Germline CDR1 reads LNHDA; CDR2 reads SQIVND (reference sequence). The CDR3 has 13 residues. V was pared by 5 bases and J by 4 bases, with 8 bases between. This chain's CDR3 is CASSDSVNEKLFF. CDR3 sequence (DNA): TGTGCCAGTAGTGACAGCGTTAATGAAAAACTGTTTTTT.

This chain connects TRBV7-6 to TRBJ1-1, with a weak D call TRBD1 (5 bases). The V and J ends lost 1 base and 2 bases respectively, with 17 bases between them. This CDR3 contains 17 residues. Germline V gives CDR1 SGHVS, CDR2 FNYEAQ. The DNA for the CDR3 is TGTGCCAGCAGCTTAGTGGGGGGTGCCCAGATTAACACTGAAGCTTTCTTT. Amino acids: CASSLVGGAQINTEAFF.

The rearrangement joins TRBV20-1 to TRBJ2-5; perhaps TRBD2 as D (6 bases). The CDR3 sequence is 15 residues long. The V end lost 3 bases, the J end lost 1 base, and 15 bases lay between the germline ends. Per germline, CDR1 DFQATT and CDR2 SNEGSKA (reference sequence). Written as DNA, the CDR3 is TGCAGTGCTAGTTTTTTAGGGCGGGGCCAAGAGACCCAGTACTTC. Encoded protein: CSASFLGRGQETQYF.

A single count supports this clone. V gene TRBV6-6 combines with J gene TRBJ2-7; D uncertain. The germline V and J ends were trimmed by 5 bases and 3 bases, with 8 bases remaining between them. This CDR3 contains 12 residues. From germline, CDR1 is MNHNY and CDR2 SVGAGI (reference sequence). CDR3 DNA: TGTGCCAGCAGTCGCCTCCGCTACGAGCAGTACTTC. Translating it yields CASSRLRYEQYF.

The J gene is TRBJ2-5, the V gene TRBV2; D may be TRBD2 (7 bases). V lost 9 bases to trimming and J lost 5 bases, with 19 bases between them. Germline-derived CDR1 and CDR2 are SNHLY and FYNNEI. The CDR3 contains 14 residues. The CDR3 region is CARLKRGAQETQYF. For the CDR3, the DNA is TGTGCCAGACTCAAACGGGGGGCCCAGGAGACCCAGTACTTC.

The chain combines TRBV7-8 with TRBJ1-4, with 7 bases lining up with TRBD1. CDR1 SGHVS and CDR2 FQNEAQ come from the germline V gene. The V gene end was trimmed by 2 bases and the J gene end by 7 bases; junction bases not matched to a gene: 10. This CDR3 contains 16 residues. CDR3 DNA: TGTGCCAGCAGCTTATCAGGAACAGGGGCACTTGAAAAACTGTTTTTT. This translates into CASSLSGTGALEKLFF.

V usage is TRBV30 and J usage is TRBJ1-1, with 11 bases matching TRBD1. The CDR3 runs to 14 residues. After removal of 0 bases from V and 12 bases from J, the junction contained 9 bases not matched to a gene. The V gene's germline CDR1 is GTSNPN and CDR2 SVGIG (reference sequence). CDR3 amino acids: CAWSVPRTGGTSFF. CDR3 DNA sequence: TGTGCCTGGAGTGTACCACGGACAGGGGGCACGTCTTTCTTT. The variable domain in full, completed from reference TRBV30 and TRBJ1-1, reads SQTIHQWPATLVQPVGSPLSLECTVEGTSNPNLYWYRQAAGRGLQLLFYSVGIGQISSEVPQNLSASRPQDRQFILSSKKLLLSDSGFYLCAWSVPRTGGTSFFGQGTRLTVV.

This sequence joins TRBV25-1 and TRBJ1-2; tentative D call: TRBD1 (5 bases). The V gene lost 6 bases and the J gene lost 2 bases, with 7 bases spanning the gap. Germline CDR1 reads MGHDK; CDR2 reads SYGVNS. This CDR3 is built from 12 residues. The CDR3 spells CASRTENYGYTF. For the CDR3, the DNA is TGTGCCAGCAGGACAGAAAACTATGGCTACACCTTC.

This rearrangement joins TRBV9 to TRBJ1-2; the D gene is possibly TRBD1 (5 bases). Germline CDR1 reads SGDLS; CDR2 reads YYNGEE. Trimming stripped 2 bases from V and 4 bases from J, with 15 bases between. This CDR3 has 15 amino acids. The CDR3 is CASSVGGKGGYGYTF. In nucleotides, the CDR3 is TGTGCCAGCAGCGTGGGGGGTAAGGGAGGCTATGGCTACACCTTC.

V and J are TRBV5-6 and TRBJ1-3; the D is unclear. This CDR3 is built from 16 residues. CDR1 is SGHDT, CDR2 YYEEEE, per germline. Trimming cost V 4 bases and J 4 bases, with 18 bases left between them. The CDR3 nucleotides are TGTGCCAGCAGCAGTGCTCCTGGGGAGCTCGGAAACACCATATATTTT. Its protein is CASSSAPGELGNTIYF.

This clone was seen a handful of times. The chain couples TRBV6-5 to TRBJ1-4; D gene ambiguous. Deletions cut 2 bases from V and 8 bases from J, with 15 bases between. The CDR3 length is 15 residues. Germline V gene data show CDR1 as MNHEY and CDR2 as SVGAGI. DNA for the CDR3: TGTGCCAGCAGTTACGCATGGGGAGAGGGCGAAAAACTGTTTTTT. Its translation is CASSYAWGEGEKLFF.

This chain joins TRBV19 and TRBJ1-1, with TRBD1 matching over 8 bases. CDR1 LNHDA and CDR2 SQIVND come from the germline V gene (reference sequence). There are 15 residues in the CDR3. With 3 bases clipped from V and 4 bases from J, the junction kept 7 bases outside the gene matches. The CDR3 spells CASSIGGGTGTEAFF. CDR3 nucleotides: TGTGCCAGTAGTATTGGTGGGGGGACAGGCACTGAAGCTTTCTTT. Combining the CDR3 with reference TRBV19 and TRBJ1-1 gives the whole variable domain DGGITQSPKYLFRKEGQNVTLSCEQNLNHDAMYWYRQDPGQGLRLIYYSQIVNDFQKGDIAEGYSVSREKKESFPLTVTSAQKNPTAFYLCASSIGGGTGTEAFFGQGTRLTVV.

The chain couples TRBV5-4 to TRBJ2-5; D perhaps matches TRBD2 (6 bases). The CDR3 has 13 amino acids. Germline V CDR1 and CDR2: SGHNT, YYREEE (reference sequence). Between the trimmed V and J ends, which lost 3 bases and 0 bases, there was a span of 6 bases. CDR3 DNA sequence: TGTGCCAGCAGCTGGGACTACCAAGAGACCCAGTACTTC. The encoded protein is CASSWDYQETQYF. The full variable domain, rest sourced from reference TRBV5-4 and TRBJ2-5, is ETGVTQSPTHLIKTRGQQVTLRCSSQSGHNTVSWYQQALGQGPQFIFQYYREEENGRGNFPPRFSGLQFPNYSSELNVNALELDDSALYLCASSWDYQETQYFGPGTRLLVL.

The chain combines TRBV19 with TRBJ1-5; D not resolved. Germline CDR1 and CDR2: LNHDA and SQIVND (reference sequence). The CDR3 extends over 15 amino acids. Trimming removed 7 bases at V and 0 bases at J, with 13 bases between. CDR3 coding DNA: TGTGCCAGTACTGCGCCCGGGTCTAGCAATCAGCCCCAGCATTTT. Amino acid sequence: CASTAPGSSNQPQHF.

This chain uses TRBV5-6 with TRBJ1-6; TRBD1 aligns across 9 bases. There are 17 residues in the CDR3. With 2 bases clipped from V and 2 bases from J, the junction kept 5 bases outside the gene matches. The germline gives CDR1 SGHDT, CDR2 YYEEEE. CDR3 coding DNA: TGTGCCAGCAGCTTATACAGGGGGCAGGCCTATAATTCACCCCTCCACTTT. Translation: CASSLYRGQAYNSPLHF. The full variable domain, completed using reference TRBV5-6 and TRBJ1-6, is DAGVTQSPTHLIKTRGQQVTLRCSPKSGHDTVSWYQQALGQGPQFIFQYYEEEERQRGNFPDRFSGHQFPNYSSELNVNALLLGDSALYLCASSLYRGQAYNSPLHFGNGTRLTVT.

This chain joins TRBV30 and TRBJ2-7; weak D call: TRBD1 (6 bases). Germline V gene sequence: CDR1 GTSNPN, CDR2 SVGIG (reference sequence). Trimming removed 1 base from V and 4 bases from J, with 11 bases in between. This CDR3 comprises 13 residues. The CDR3 DNA sequence: TGTGCCTGGAGTGAGGGACACCAGTACGAGCAGTACTTC. Residues: CAWSEGHQYEQYF.